The rows below give T cell receptor beta chains drawn from one sample of a study of cytomegalovirus exposure and HLA in healthy donors. Only in-frame clones appear in the TCRdb table, and some are missing; sequencing was by immunoSEQ multiplex PCR. In the table there are about 110,000 clones, approximately 86% of which are singletons. The sample comprised PBMCs. Receptors originate from a man younger than 35 in good health and CMV-seronegative. Both conserved end residues are part of each CDR3. D genes are given only for firm matches. Size tells how often a clone was seen (once, few, many) or the class of an expanded clone, and some rows leave it out.

TRBD1,.,TRBV6-5,TRBJ1-4,CASSGGTGLGEKLFF,TGTGCCAGCAGTGGCGGGACAGGGTTGGGGGAAAAACTGTTTTTT
TRBD1,.,TRBV18,TRBJ2-1,CASSPRSGQGLDNEQFF,TGTGCCAGCTCACCACGGTCGGGACAGGGATTGGACAATGAGCAGTTCTTC
.,.,TRBV7-2,TRBJ1-1,CASRENIGRTEAFF,TGTGCCAGCCGCGAGAATATCGGTCGGACTGAAGCTTTCTTT
.,.,TRBV30,TRBJ2-7,CAWSVRGLSYEQYF,TGTGCCTGGAGTGTAAGGGGTCTTTCCTACGAGCAGTACTTC
TRBD2,.,TRBV7-2,TRBJ2-7,CASSLGLAGGTYEQYF,TGTGCCAGCAGCTTAGGCCTAGCGGGGGGTACCTACGAGCAGTACTTC
.,.,TRBV9,TRBJ1-1,CASSVVTQLISEAFF,TGTGCCAGCAGCGTAGTAACACAGCTGATCTCTGAAGCTTTCTTT
TRBD1,.,TRBV29-1,TRBJ1-1,CSVEGARGIDTEAFF,TGCAGCGTTGAGGGAGCCAGGGGGATTGACACTGAAGCTTTCTTT
.,.,TRBV7-9,TRBJ1-2,CASTAPGVELYGYTF,TGTGCCAGCACCGCGCCAGGGGTAGAACTCTATGGCTACACCTTC
.,.,TRBV11-2,TRBJ1-1,CASTIPKDLNTEAFF,TGTGCCAGCACCATTCCCAAGGACTTGAACACTGAAGCTTTCTTT
.,.,TRBV30,TRBJ1-4,CAWRYGGALNEKLFF,TGTGCCTGGAGATATGGAGGGGCCCTTAATGAAAAACTGTTTTTT
TRBD1,.,TRBV27,TRBJ2-7,CASRESPGQGSYEQYF,TGTGCCAGCAGGGAGAGTCCGGGACAGGGGTCCTACGAGCAGTACTTC
TRBD1,.,TRBV2,TRBJ2-5,CASSSGTGWETQYF,TGTGCCAGCAGTTCCGGGACAGGGTGGGAGACCCAGTACTTC
.,.,TRBV28,TRBJ1-1,CASSLYKRGSVEAFF,TGTGCCAGCAGTTTATATAAGAGAGGGTCCGTCGAAGCTTTCTTT
.,.,TRBV4-1,TRBJ2-1,CASSQESGEQFF,TGCGCCAGCAGCCAAGAGAGTGGTGAGCAGTTCTTC
.,.,TRBV7-6,TRBJ2-7,CASSSQGYEQYF,TGTGCCAGCAGCTCCCAGGGGTACGAGCAGTACTTC
TRBD2,.,TRBV6-5,TRBJ2-1,CASSFLLASYNEQFF,TGTGCCAGCAGTTTCCTACTAGCGTCCTACAATGAGCAGTTCTTC
TRBD2,.,TRBV7-8,TRBJ2-3,CASSFSEREGLTDTQYF,TGTGCCAGCAGCTTTTCCGAGCGGGAGGGCCTGACAGATACGCAGTATTTT
TRBD2,.,TRBV6-5,TRBJ2-1,CASSHGTSGYNEQFF,TGTGCCAGCAGTCATGGGACTAGCGGTTACAATGAGCAGTTCTTC
.,.,TRBV6-6,TRBJ1-2,CASSYGGQSYTF,TGTGCCAGCAGTTACGGCGGACAGAGCTACACCTTC
TRBD1,.,TRBV27,TRBJ1-2,CASSSPGQPYGYTF,TGTGCCAGCAGTTCGCCGGGACAGCCCTATGGCTACACCTTC
.,.,TRBV9,TRBJ1-1,CASSVGGTVNTEAFF,TGTGCCAGCAGCGTAGGGGGGACTGTGAACACTGAAGCTTTCTTT
.,.,TRBV5-1,TRBJ1-4,CASSHVERVATNEKLFF,TGCGCCAGCAGCCACGTGGAGAGGGTTGCAACTAATGAAAAACTGTTTTTT
.,.,TRBV5-1,TRBJ2-3,CASSSGALSTDTQYF,TGCGCCAGTTCCTCCGGTGCGCTTAGCACAGATACGCAGTATTTT
TRBD1,.,TRBV30,TRBJ1-2,CAWSDDRGNYGYTF,TGTGCCTGGAGTGACGACAGGGGGAACTATGGCTACACCTTC
.,.,TRBV29-1,TRBJ1-1,CSVRLGTQNTEAFF,TGCAGCGTTCGCCTCGGGACACAGAACACTGAAGCTTTCTTT
.,.,TRBV7-2,TRBJ2-5,CASSPPGIGETQYF,TGTGCCAGCAGCCCACCGGGAATTGGAGAGACCCAGTACTTC
TRBD1,.,TRBV29-1,TRBJ1-4,CSVDIGQGAEKLFF,TGCAGCGTTGACATAGGGCAGGGGGCGGAAAAACTGTTTTTT
TRBD2,.,TRBV10-1,TRBJ2-7,CASSEGTSGSYEQYF,TGCGCCAGCAGTGAGGGGACTAGCGGATCCTACGAGCAGTACTTC
TRBD2,.,TRBV29-1,TRBJ2-7,CSVTQAGSSYEQYF,TGCAGCGTGACCCAAGCGGGGAGCTCCTACGAGCAGTACTTC
.,.,TRBV28,TRBJ1-1,CASGLGGPEAFF,TGTGCCAGCGGCCTTGGAGGTCCCGAAGCTTTCTTT
TRBD1,.,TRBV9,TRBJ1-4,CASSRTGGRATNEKLFF,TGTGCCAGCAGCCGTACAGGGGGTCGGGCAACTAATGAAAAACTGTTTTTT
TRBD2,once,TRBV7-7,TRBJ2-1,CASSLGGRDYNEQFF,TGTGCTAGCAGCTTAGGCGGGAGGGACTACAATGAGCAGTTCTTC
.,.,TRBV5-1,TRBJ2-1,CASSLALATYNEQFF,TGCGCCAGCAGCTTGGCCCTAGCGACATACAATGAGCAGTTCTTC
.,.,TRBV4-3,TRBJ2-7,CASSQGGAYEQYF,TGCGCCAGCAGCCAAGGGGGGGCCTACGAGCAGTACTTC
.,few,TRBV6-5,TRBJ2-7,CASSRNRVPSYEQYF,TGTGCCAGCAGCCGGAACAGGGTTCCCTCCTACGAGCAGTACTTC
TRBD1,.,TRBV5-1,TRBJ1-4,CASSFTQQGAPGANEKLFF,TGCGCCAGCAGCTTCACTCAACAGGGGGCCCCTGGGGCTAATGAAAAACTGTTTTTT
.,.,TRBV6-5,TRBJ2-7,CASKAGSSYEQYF,TGTGCCAGCAAGGCCGGGAGCTCCTACGAGCAGTACTTC
TRBD1,.,TRBV7-9,TRBJ1-4,CASSLGQGVGEKLFF,TGTGCCAGCAGCTTAGGACAGGGGGTAGGCGAAAAACTGTTTTTT
.,once,TRBV2,TRBJ2-5,CASSGLVEQTQYF,TGTGCCAGCAGTGGGCTAGTTGAACAGACCCAGTACTTC
TRBD1,.,TRBV6-1,TRBJ1-5,CASTEGQAWGQPQHF,TGTGCCAGCACCGAGGGACAGGCTTGGGGTCAGCCCCAGCATTTT
.,.,TRBV4-3,TRBJ2-3,CASSQKGEGITDTQYF,TGCGCCAGCAGCCAAAAGGGGGAAGGGATCACAGATACGCAGTATTTT
.,few,TRBV29-1,TRBJ1-3,CSAAGGTGNTIYF,TGCAGCGCCGCCGGAGGGACCGGAAACACCATATATTTT
.,once,TRBV5-4,TRBJ2-7,CASSLGDFFSYEQYF,TGTGCCAGCAGCTTGGGGGACTTCTTCTCCTACGAGCAGTACTTC
.,.,TRBV7-8,TRBJ2-7,CASSLVGSNDQYF,TGTGCCAGCAGCTTAGTCGGGTCTAACGACCAGTACTTC
.,.,TRBV29-1,TRBJ2-3,CSVESLWGEASTDTQYF,TGCAGCGTTGAGTCCTTGTGGGGGGAGGCGAGCACAGATACGCAGTATTTT
.,.,TRBV9,TRBJ2-2,CASSVSPGRGTGELFF,TGTGCCAGCAGCGTTTCCCCCGGCAGGGGCACCGGGGAGCTGTTTTTT
TRBD2,.,TRBV10-3,TRBJ2-3,CAIAGRLAGTSGGTDTQYF,TGTGCCATCGCGGGTCGACTAGCGGGGACTTCAGGGGGCACAGATACGCAGTATTTT
.,.,TRBV5-1,TRBJ2-5,CASSLGVTQETQYF,TGCGCCAGCAGCTTAGGGGTTACCCAAGAGACCCAGTACTTC
TRBD1,.,TRBV19,TRBJ1-1,CASMMTGGLWSEAFF,TGTGCCAGTATGATGACAGGGGGTTTGTGGTCTGAAGCTTTCTTT
.,once,TRBV28,TRBJ1-1,CASSETGITEAFF,TGTGCCAGCAGCGAAACAGGGATCACTGAAGCTTTCTTT
.,.,TRBV27,TRBJ2-7,CASSGSSYEQYF,TGTGCCAGCAGTGGGAGCTCCTACGAGCAGTACTTC
.,.,TRBV6-4,TRBJ1-1,CASSEEGGPGTEAFF,TGTGCCAGCAGTGAAGAGGGCGGCCCTGGCACTGAAGCTTTCTTT
.,.,TRBV7-2,TRBJ1-1,CASSLGGGPVTEAFF,TGTGCCAGCAGCCTCGGCGGGGGGCCCGTCACTGAAGCTTTCTTT
.,.,TRBV7-2,TRBJ2-5,CASSLAGRAEETQYF,TGTGCCAGCAGCTTAGCCGGGCGAGCGGAAGAGACCCAGTACTTC